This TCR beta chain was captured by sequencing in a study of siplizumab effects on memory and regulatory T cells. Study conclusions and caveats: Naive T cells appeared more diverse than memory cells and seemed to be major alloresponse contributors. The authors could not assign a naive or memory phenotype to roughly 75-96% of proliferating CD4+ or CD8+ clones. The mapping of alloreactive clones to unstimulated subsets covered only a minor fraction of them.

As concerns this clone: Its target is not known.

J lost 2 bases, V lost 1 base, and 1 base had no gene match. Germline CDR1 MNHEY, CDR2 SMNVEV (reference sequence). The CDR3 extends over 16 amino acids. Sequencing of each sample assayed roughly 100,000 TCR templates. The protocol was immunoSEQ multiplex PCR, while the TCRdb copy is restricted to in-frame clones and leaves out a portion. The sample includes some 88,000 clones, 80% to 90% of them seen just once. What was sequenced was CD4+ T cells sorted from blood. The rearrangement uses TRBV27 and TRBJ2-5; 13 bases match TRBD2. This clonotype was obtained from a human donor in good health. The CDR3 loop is CASSLLTSGRQETQYF. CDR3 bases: TGTGCCAGCAGTTTATTGACTAGCGGGAGGCAAGAGACCCAGTACTTC.